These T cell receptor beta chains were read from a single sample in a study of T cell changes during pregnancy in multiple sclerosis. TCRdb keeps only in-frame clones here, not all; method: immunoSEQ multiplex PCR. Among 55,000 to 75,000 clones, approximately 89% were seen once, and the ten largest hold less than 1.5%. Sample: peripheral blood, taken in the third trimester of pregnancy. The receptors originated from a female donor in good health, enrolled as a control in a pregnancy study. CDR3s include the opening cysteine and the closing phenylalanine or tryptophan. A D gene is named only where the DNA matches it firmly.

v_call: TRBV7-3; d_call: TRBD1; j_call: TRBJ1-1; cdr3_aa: CASSTTAGGSDTEAFF; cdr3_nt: TGTGCCAGCAGCACAACTGCAGGGGGATCGGACACTGAAGCTTTCTTT
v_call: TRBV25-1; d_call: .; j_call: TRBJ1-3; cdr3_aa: CASSVGGRDTIYF; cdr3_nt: TGTGCCAGCAGTGTAGGAGGGAGGGACACCATATATTTT
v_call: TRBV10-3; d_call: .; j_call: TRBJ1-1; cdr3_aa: CAISEGDTEAFF; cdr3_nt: TGTGCCATCAGTGAAGGGGACACTGAAGCTTTCTTT
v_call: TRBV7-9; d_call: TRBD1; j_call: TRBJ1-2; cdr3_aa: CASSAGTGGTALYGYTF; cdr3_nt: TGTGCCAGCAGCGCTGGGACAGGGGGGACCGCCCTCTATGGCTACACCTTC
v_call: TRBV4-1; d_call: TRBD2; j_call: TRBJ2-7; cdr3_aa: CASSQIAGVYEQYF; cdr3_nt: TGCGCCAGCAGCCAAATAGCGGGGGTCTACGAGCAGTACTTC
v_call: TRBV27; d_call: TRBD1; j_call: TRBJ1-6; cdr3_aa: CASSLLKTGVENSPLHF; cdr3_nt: TGTGCCAGCAGTTTATTAAAGACAGGGGTCGAGAATTCACCCCTCCACTTT
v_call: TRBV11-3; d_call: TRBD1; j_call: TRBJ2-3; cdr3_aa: CASSLGQGRADTQYF; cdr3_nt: TGTGCCAGCAGCTTGGGACAGGGGAGGGCAGATACGCAGTATTTT
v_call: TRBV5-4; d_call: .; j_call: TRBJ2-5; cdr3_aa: CASSRIQGGWETQYF; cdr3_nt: TGTGCCAGCAGCCGGATACAGGGGGGGTGGGAGACCCAGTACTTC
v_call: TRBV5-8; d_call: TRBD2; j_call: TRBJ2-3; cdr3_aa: CASSPTSGARDTQYF; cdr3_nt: TGTGCCAGCAGCCCAACTAGCGGGGCACGGGATACGCAGTATTTT
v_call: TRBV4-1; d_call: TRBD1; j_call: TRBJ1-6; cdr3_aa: CASSQLRTGDNSPLHF; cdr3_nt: TGCGCCAGCAGCCAGCTACGGACAGGGGATAATTCACCCCTCCACTTT